A selection of T cell receptor beta chains follows, all from one sample in a study of neoadjuvant anti-PD-1 for oral cavity cancer. The data were produced by immunoSEQ multiplex PCR, yet TCRdb's version contains in-frame clones alone and is incomplete. This sample has 15,000 to 20,000 clones, with 65% found just once. The starting material was PBMCs, obtained before nivolumab (anti-PD-1) treatment. All receptors come from a person between 40 and 85 years old with oral cavity squamous cell carcinoma. Both conserved end residues are trimmed from each CDR3. D genes are given only for firm matches. Rows give clone size only sometimes, using once, few, many, or a class for an expanded clone.

v_gene	abundance	d_gene	j_gene	CDR3aa
TRBV10-3	NA	NA	TRBJ2-7	AISESEGYEQY
TRBV4-2	NA	TRBD1	TRBJ2-3	ASSRRDRGTFTDTQY
TRBV15	NA	NA	TRBJ1-1	ATSRAVNTEAF
TRBV5-1	NA	NA	TRBJ2-3	ASFGGTSTDTQY
TRBV5-4	NA	NA	TRBJ2-7	ASSGGREQY
TRBV29-1	NA	TRBD1	TRBJ1-1	SVLTGIGTEAF
TRBV5-8	NA	NA	TRBJ2-5	ASSLWLGYQETQY
TRBV29-1	NA	NA	TRBJ1-1	SVEDGGRTEAF
TRBV7-9	NA	NA	TRBJ1-1	ASSRGLGVTEAF
TRBV6-1	once	NA	TRBJ2-7	ASSDGPTPGQKY
TRBV6-1	once	TRBD2	TRBJ2-5	ASREAGGGRETQY